These 18 T cell receptor beta chains were all obtained from the same sample, sequenced in a study of blood T cell repertoires in COVID-19. Libraries were prepared by immunoSEQ multiplex PCR; TCRdb keeps only in-frame clonotypes and omits some of them. The sample has 350,000 to 500,000 clones, around nine tenths seen once. The specimen sequenced was peripheral blood. Every receptor here comes from a man between 18 and 29 years old with COVID-19, enrolled during active disease.

The V and J genes are TRBV9 and TRBJ2-7; the D is unclear. Germline CDR1 is SGDLS and CDR2 is YYNGEE. V dropped 2 bases and J dropped 7 bases, with 13 bases sitting between them. The CDR3 sequence is 13 residues long. In DNA, the CDR3 is TGTGCCAGCAGCGTCGGCCCCCAGGATGAGCAGTACTTC. It specifies CASSVGPQDEQYF. The variable domain in full, with the rest retrieved from reference TRBV9 and TRBJ2-7, is DSGVTQTPKHLITATGQRVTLRCSPRSGDLSVYWYQQSLDQGLQFLIQYYNGEERAKGNILERFSAQQFPDLHSELNLSSLELGDSALYFCASSVGPQDEQYFGPGTRLTVT.

This clone appeared once. This chain joins TRBV7-9 and TRBJ2-7; D possibly corresponds to TRBD1 (5 bases). The CDR3 has 15 residues. CDR1 and CDR2 (germline): SEHNR, FQNEAQ (reference sequence). Deletions cut 2 bases from V and 5 bases from J, with 16 bases between. The CDR3 protein is CASSLSGQGSHEQYF. The CDR3 coding sequence is TGTGCCAGCAGCTTAAGTGGCCAGGGCTCTCACGAGCAGTACTTC.

This chain links TRBV7-9 with TRBJ2-2; maybe TRBD2 (5 bases). The CDR3 runs to 14 residues. V was clipped by 6 bases and J by 0 bases, with 8 bases between them. The germline V gene has CDR1 SEHNR and CDR2 FQNEAQ (reference sequence). This CDR3 is CASRGLSNTGELFF. CDR3 bases: TGTGCCAGCAGAGGACTCTCGAACACCGGGGAGCTGTTTTTT. Variable domain in full (rest from reference TRBV7-9 and TRBJ2-2): DTGVSQNPRHKITKRGQNVTFRCDPISEHNRLYWYRQTLGQGPEFLTYFQNEAQLEKSRLLSDRFSAERPKGSFSTLEIQRTEQGDSAMYLCASRGLSNTGELFFGEGSRLTVL.

The V gene is TRBV20-1, the J gene TRBJ2-1; 14 bases agree with TRBD2. CDR3 length: 16 amino acids. Germline V lookup: CDR1 DFQATT, CDR2 SNEGSKA (reference sequence). V lost 3 bases to trimming and J lost 1 base; unmatched junction nucleotides: 2. In DNA form, the CDR3 reads TGCAGTGCTAGTCGACTAGCGGGAGGGTCCTACAATGAGCAGTTCTTC. This gives the protein CSASRLAGGSYNEQFF.

The chain has TRBV12-3 or TRBV12-4 and TRBJ2-7; weak D call: TRBD1 (6 bases). The length of the CDR3 is 13 residues. Trimming removed 3 bases at V and 5 bases at J, with 11 bases between. For the CDR3, the DNA is TGTGCCAGCAGTTTCTGGGACAACGACGAGCAGTACTTC. Protein product: CASSFWDNDEQYF.

The chain combines TRBV7-8 with TRBJ2-7; 7 nucleotides match TRBD2. V was clipped by 1 base and J by 0 bases; unmatched bases: 3. Per germline, CDR1 SGHVS and CDR2 FQNEAQ. The CDR3 length is 15 residues. CDR3 nucleotide sequence: TGTGCCAGCAGCTTAGATGGCGGGAGCTCCTACGAGCAGTACTTC. Translated: CASSLDGGSSYEQYF.

The V gene is TRBV2, the J gene TRBJ1-3; D gene uncertain. There are 14 residues in the CDR3. Germline V CDR1 and CDR2: SNHLY, FYNNEI. V lost 3 bases and J lost 0, with 6 bases in between. The CDR3 is CASSENGSGNTIYF. The CDR3 coding sequence is TGTGCCAGCAGTGAGAACGGCTCTGGAAACACCATATATTTT. The whole variable domain, remainder taken from reference TRBV2 and TRBJ1-3, is EPEVTQTPSHQVTQMGQEVILRCVPISNHLYFYWYRQILGQKVEFLVSFYNNEISEKSEIFDDQFSVERPDGSNFTLKIRSTKLEDSAMYFCASSENGSGNTIYFGEGSWLTVV.

This chain joins TRBV19 and TRBJ1-2; TRBD1 agrees at 9 bases. Per the germline V gene, CDR1 is LNHDA and CDR2 is SQIVND (reference sequence). The J segment lost 6 bases and the V segment lost 5 bases, leaving 7 bases of the junction unmatched. There are 14 residues in the CDR3. The CDR3 protein is CASSVDRGRNGYTF. CDR3 nucleotide sequence: TGTGCCAGTAGTGTGGACAGGGGAAGGAATGGCTACACCTTC.

V usage is TRBV9 and J usage is TRBJ2-1; no clear D. Germline V lookup: CDR1 SGDLS, CDR2 YYNGEE. Trimming took off 1 base at V and 10 bases at J, with 15 bases between the two ends. CDR3 length: 14 amino acids. The CDR3 sequence is CASSVSAVNVEQFF. CDR3 sequence (DNA): TGTGCCAGCAGCGTATCGGCGGTGAATGTGGAGCAGTTCTTC.

This chain connects TRBV18 to TRBJ1-6; 8 bases line up with TRBD1. The germline V gene has CDR1 KGHSH and CDR2 LQKENI. Trimming removed 6 bases from V and 10 bases from J; junction bases left unmatched: 8. The CDR3 is made up of 14 amino acids. The DNA for the CDR3 is TGTGCCAGCTCGCAGGACAGGGTCAACTCACCCCTCCACTTT. This translates into CASSQDRVNSPLHF.

This chain uses TRBV19 with TRBJ1-1; no reliable D call. This CDR3 contains 13 residues. The V end lost 7 bases, the J end lost 3 bases, and 12 bases lay between the germline ends. Germline assignment: CDR1 LNHDA and CDR2 SQIVND (reference sequence). CDR3 DNA: TGTGCCAGTACCATGAGGTCAGACACTGAAGCTTTCTTT. Its protein product is CASTMRSDTEAFF.

CDR3 protein: CATGVREGFTDTQYF. The CDR3 nucleotides read TGTGCCACCGGGGTGCGGGAGGGCTTCACAGATACGCAGTATTTT. The chain links TRBV24-1 to TRBJ2-3, with TRBD2 matching over 9 bases. J lost 2 bases, V lost 9 bases, and 8 bases had no gene match. This CDR3 comprises 15 residues. The germline CDR1 and CDR2 sequences are KGHDR and SFDVKD.

The chain uses TRBV27 and TRBJ2-3; 10 nucleotides align to TRBD2. In germline, CDR1 is MNHEY, CDR2 SMNVEV (reference sequence). V trimming: 6 bases; J trimming: 3 bases; junction bases outside the gene matches: 12. This CDR3 contains 17 residues. The CDR3 sequence: CASRPLPSGGMTDTQYF. The DNA for the CDR3 is TGTGCCAGCAGACCCCTGCCTAGCGGGGGAATGACAGATACGCAGTATTTT.

The chain combines TRBV27 with TRBJ2-7; TRBD2 is a possible D gene (5 bases). Germline V gene data show CDR1 as MNHEY and CDR2 as SMNVEV (reference sequence). This CDR3 has 14 residues. Trimming cost V 5 bases and J 3 bases, with 14 bases left between them. The chain's CDR3 is CASSLKPSGYEQYF. The CDR3 DNA reads TGTGCCAGCAGTCTCAAACCCAGCGGCTACGAGCAGTACTTC.

This chain connects TRBV10-2 to TRBJ1-6, with 8 bases identical to TRBD1. The CDR3 has 14 amino acids. Germline CDR1 and CDR2: WSHSY and SAAADI. J lost 5 bases, V lost 11 bases, and 8 bases had no gene match. The CDR3 region is CAASVGQDNSPLHF. Written as DNA, the CDR3 is TGCGCCGCAAGCGTGGGACAGGATAATTCACCCCTCCACTTT.

J is TRBJ1-2 and V is TRBV4-1; TRBD1 is a possible D gene (5 bases). Per the germline V gene, CDR1 is MGHRA and CDR2 is YSYEKL. The CDR3 covers 14 residues. The V gene lost 2 bases and the J gene lost 6 bases, with 13 bases spanning the gap. The CDR3 coding sequence is TGCGCCAGCAGCCAACTCGGCCAAGGGGATGGCTACACCTTC. Translated: CASSQLGQGDGYTF.

The chain has TRBV5-1 and TRBJ1-1; 9 bases match TRBD1. This CDR3 has 15 amino acids. V shed 4 bases and J 4 bases; nucleotides not matched to a gene: 8. CDR1 is SGHRS and CDR2 is YFSETQ in the germline V gene. CDR3 protein: CASSPEQGAVTEAFF. In nucleotides, the CDR3 is TGCGCCAGCAGCCCCGAACAGGGGGCGGTCACTGAAGCTTTCTTT. Filled out from reference TRBV5-1 and TRBJ1-1, the complete variable domain reads KAGVTQTPRYLIKTRGQQVTLSCSPISGHRSVSWYQQTPGQGLQFLFEYFSETQRNKGNFPGRFSGRQFSNSRSEMNVSTLELGDSALYLCASSPEQGAVTEAFFGQGTRLTVV.

The count of this clone is one. The rearrangement uses TRBV27 and TRBJ1-1, with D tentatively TRBD1 (6 bases). The germline V gene has CDR1 MNHEY and CDR2 SMNVEV (reference sequence). CDR3 length equals 12 residues. V lost 3 bases and J 8 bases, leaving 10 bases between the germline ends. CDR3 nucleotide sequence: TGTGCCAGCAGTTTGGCGCAGGGGGAAGCTTTCTTT. It encodes CASSLAQGEAFF.